These 31 T cell receptor beta chains were sequenced from one sample in a study of cytomegalovirus exposure and HLA in healthy donors (dated by TCRdb to about 2017). Libraries were made using the immunoSEQ multiplex PCR assay. The multiplex PCR relied on a mix of 60 forward primers for TCR Vbeta segments and 13 reverse primers for TCR Jbeta segments. Entries here come from immuneACCESS through TCRdb and include only in-frame sequences with V and J called. Some clones fail to appear in such tables; in the studies checked, an unresolved V gene covers under half of the shortfall, and the cause of the remainder is unknown. In all, the sample holds around 150,000 clones, and under 75% of those were seen once. The ten largest clones capture about 7% of the sample. Source material: PBMCs. All receptors come from a man aged 40-49 years in good health and CMV-seropositive.

This chain links TRBV2 with TRBJ2-5, with a possible D match to TRBD1 (5 bases). Germline V gene lookup returns CDR1 SNHLY and CDR2 FYNNEI. V dropped 7 bases and J dropped 2 bases, with 14 bases sitting between them. The CDR3 length is 14 residues. The CDR3 sequence is CASMWGSEQETQYF. In DNA, the CDR3 is TGTGCCAGCATGTGGGGCAGCGAACAAGAGACCCAGTACTTC.

V usage is TRBV27 and J usage is TRBJ2-3; TRBD1 agrees at 7 bases. The CDR3 extends over 14 amino acids. CDR1 and CDR2 from the germline V gene are MNHEY and SMNVEV (reference sequence). Trimming removed 8 bases from V and 7 bases from J; junction bases left unmatched: 12. The DNA for the CDR3 is TGTGCCAGCGGTTCGGACAGGACCGTCAATACGCAGTATTTT. Residues: CASGSDRTVNTQYF.

Details on this clone: This sample also contains other DNA sequences that code for the same CDR3. The chain couples TRBV4-2 to TRBJ2-3; 14 bases align to TRBD2. This CDR3 comprises 18 residues. Germline loops: CDR1 LGHNA, CDR2 YNFKEQ. After removal of 1 base from V and 0 bases from J, the junction contained 3 bases not matched to a gene. The CDR3 bases are TGTGCCAGCAGCCAAGGACTAGCGGGGGGGCCTAGCACAGATACGCAGTATTTT. Translated, it gives CASSQGLAGGPSTDTQYF.

This clone appeared once. This rearrangement joins TRBV5-1 to TRBJ1-3; TRBD1 aligns across 7 bases. In germline, CDR1 is SGHRS, CDR2 YFSETQ. This CDR3 comprises 20 residues. Losses at the gene ends were 3 bases for V and 7 bases for J; bases not matched to a gene: 25. This chain's CDR3 is CASSWDPTGRGGPLGNTIYF. The CDR3 DNA is TGCGCCAGCAGCTGGGACCCGACAGGGCGAGGCGGTCCTCTTGGGAACACCATATATTTT.

The chain has TRBV18 and TRBJ2-7, with D possibly TRBD1 on 5 matching bases. This CDR3 comprises 12 residues. Germline-derived CDR1 and CDR2 are KGHSH and LQKENI. Trimming removed 2 bases from V and 6 bases from J, with 8 bases in between. The CDR3 DNA reads TGTGCCAGCTCACCAGGCAGGGTCGAGCAGTACTTC. Translation: CASSPGRVEQYF.

In this sample, this clone turned up a few times. The CDR3 DNA reads TGTGCCAGCAGCCAAGAGGGGAAGGGAGGCAATCAGCCCCAGCATTTT. Its protein is CASSQEGKGGNQPQHF. The chain recombines TRBV14 with TRBJ1-5, with D unclear. The germline V and J ends were trimmed by 0 bases and 2 bases, with 11 bases remaining between them. This CDR3 is 16 amino acids long. The V gene's germline CDR1 is SGHDN and CDR2 FVKESK.

The rearrangement links TRBV23-1 to TRBJ2-7; D uncertain. TRBV23-1 is known as an ORF, though its function is uncertain. The CDR3 sequence is 15 residues long. Trimming stripped 0 bases from V and 2 bases from J, with 11 bases between. The CDR3 protein is CASSQSGSLTYEQYF. CDR3 sequence (DNA): TGCGCCAGCAGTCAATCGGGCAGCCTTACCTACGAGCAGTACTTC.

This clone came up once. CDR3 region: CASGWAIGASGNTIYF. The CDR3 DNA follows: TGTGCTAGTGGTTGGGCCATAGGGGCATCTGGAAACACCATATATTTT. V is TRBV12-5 and J is TRBJ1-3, with D possibly TRBD1 on 5 matching bases. CDR1 is LGHNT, CDR2 FRNRAP, per germline. V lost 4 bases and J lost 1, with 14 bases in between. The CDR3 has 16 amino acids.

The V call is TRBV5-1, the J call TRBJ2-5, with 9 nucleotides matching TRBD1. Unmatched junction bases numbered 7, after V lost 2 bases and J lost 5 bases. CDR3 length: 15 amino acids. Germline CDR1 SGHRS, CDR2 YFSETQ. The CDR3 DNA reads TGCGCCAGCAGCTTAGGGACAGGGCAATGGGAGACCCAGTACTTC. It codes for CASSLGTGQWETQYF.

The genes are TRBV5-4 and TRBJ2-5, with TRBD1 as a possible D gene (6 bases). V was shortened by 3 bases and J by 5 bases, with 23 bases between the two germline ends. This CDR3 region has 17 residues. CDR1 and CDR2 from the germline V gene are SGHNT and YYREEE (reference sequence). The CDR3, as DNA: TGTGCCAGCAGCTCCGTACAGGGTACCGGCTTTTCGGAGACCCAGTACTTC. This translates into CASSSVQGTGFSETQYF.

A single count supports this clone. The chain links TRBV7-2 to TRBJ2-2; D is uncertain. The CDR3 sequence is 13 residues long. The V gene lost 1 base and the J gene lost 6 bases, with 6 bases spanning the gap. Germline-derived CDR1 and CDR2 are SGHTA and FQGNSA. The CDR3 spells CASSLGAPGELFF. The CDR3 region has the DNA TGTGCCAGCAGCTTAGGGGCCCCCGGGGAGCTGTTTTTT.

J is TRBJ2-7 and V is TRBV10-3; 8 nucleotides line up with TRBD1. Germline assignment: CDR1 ENHRY and CDR2 SYGVKD. V was clipped by 8 bases and J by 2 bases; unmatched bases: 11. The CDR3 totals 15 residues. CDR3 in amino acids: CAIGEDREQTYEQYF. The CDR3 DNA reads TGTGCCATCGGGGAGGACAGGGAACAAACCTACGAGCAGTACTTC.

This sequence joins TRBV7-2 and TRBJ2-7, with TRBD1 identical over 7 bases. Germline CDR1 and CDR2: SGHTA and FQGNSA. The CDR3 is made up of 12 amino acids. J lost 6 bases, V lost 3 bases, and 2 bases had no gene match. Here the CDR3 DNA reads TGTGCCAGCAGCTTGACAGGGCGCGAGCAGTACTTC. Residues: CASSLTGREQYF.

The table lists this clone with a few counts. The rearrangement joins TRBV5-1 to TRBJ2-5, with 9 bases lining up with TRBD1. The CDR3 totals 13 residues. V lost 4 bases to trimming and J lost 4 bases; unmatched junction nucleotides: 2. Per the germline V gene, CDR1 is SGHRS and CDR2 is YFSETQ. The DNA of the CDR3 is TGCGCCAGCAGCCCGACAGGGGGAGAGACCCAGTACTTC. Translated: CASSPTGGETQYF.

V gene TRBV11-3 combines with J gene TRBJ2-1; possible D gene TRBD2, 5 bases. V was shortened by 4 bases and J by 2 bases, with 9 bases between the two germline ends. This CDR3 spans 14 amino acids. Germline V gene lookup returns CDR1 SGHNT and CDR2 YENEEA. The CDR3: CASSSNGAYNEQFF. In DNA form, the CDR3 reads TGTGCCAGCAGCTCCAACGGGGCCTACAATGAGCAGTTCTTC. The variable domain in full, completed from reference TRBV11-3 and TRBJ2-1, reads EAGVVQSPRYKIIEKKQPVAFWCNPISGHNTLYWYLQNLGQGPELLIRYENEEAVDDSQLPKDRFSAERLKGVDSTLKIQPAELGDSAVYLCASSSNGAYNEQFFGPGTRLTVL.

V gene TRBV4-1 combines with J gene TRBJ2-5, with 11 positions matching TRBD2. This CDR3 spans 16 amino acids. The V segment lost 4 bases and the J segment 2 bases; nucleotides outside the gene matches: 6. Germline lookup yields CDR1 MGHRA and CDR2 YSYEKL. CDR3 loop: CASSRRLAGSQETQYF. DNA of the CDR3: TGCGCCAGCAGCCGCCGACTAGCGGGGTCACAAGAGACCCAGTACTTC.

The V call is TRBV7-6, the J call TRBJ1-5, with D possibly matching TRBD1 (6 bases). In germline, CDR1 is SGHVS, CDR2 FNYEAQ. V was clipped by 5 bases and J by 5 bases, with 10 bases between them. The CDR3 sequence is 13 residues long. This CDR3 reads CASSLGGDQPQHF. In nucleotides, the CDR3 is TGTGCCAGCAGCCTAGGGGGGGATCAGCCCCAGCATTTT.

The chain joins TRBV7-8 to TRBJ2-1; 14 bases map to TRBD2. This CDR3 comprises 15 residues. The junction had 4 bases not matched to a gene; V was cut back by 5 bases and J by 7 bases. Germline V gene sequence: CDR1 SGHVS, CDR2 FQNEAQ. CDR3 in amino acids: CASSRGTSGGNEQFF. Written as DNA, the CDR3 is TGTGCCAGCAGCCGAGGGACTAGCGGGGGTAATGAGCAGTTCTTC.

The chain recombines TRBV7-2 with TRBJ1-1, with unresolved D. The CDR3 covers 14 residues. Germline V gene lookup returns CDR1 SGHTA and CDR2 FQGNSA. Trimming removed 6 bases at V and 1 base at J, with 12 bases between. The CDR3 is CASSSSLSNTEAFF. The CDR3 bases are TGTGCCAGCAGTTCATCCCTATCGAACACTGAAGCTTTCTTT.

Here the CDR3 reads CASRWEGGEKLFF. CDR3 bases: TGTGCCAGCAGGTGGGAGGGAGGCGAAAAACTGTTTTTT. This sequence joins TRBV7-2 and TRBJ1-4; D is undetermined. CDR3 length equals 13 residues. In germline, CDR1 is SGHTA, CDR2 FQGNSA. The V gene lost 6 bases and the J gene lost 8 bases, with 13 bases spanning the gap.

This clone was seen more than once but under ten times. The chain uses TRBV6-6 and TRBJ1-2; no firm D call. This CDR3 region has 13 residues. With 6 bases removed from V and 6 bases from J, the gap between germline ends came to 14 bases. Germline V CDR1 and CDR2: MNHNY, SVGAGI (reference sequence). As DNA, the CDR3 is TGTGCCAGCAGCTTCACCCGAAGCGATGGCTACACCTTC. Encoded protein: CASSFTRSDGYTF.

The gene calls are TRBV6-4 and TRBJ2-3; D is uncertain. With 4 bases removed from V and 5 bases from J, the gap between germline ends came to 10 bases. Germline assignment: CDR1 MRHNA and CDR2 SNTAGT. The CDR3 spans 13 residues. CDR3 protein: CASSGEAKDTQYF. The CDR3 DNA follows: TGTGCCAGCAGTGGTGAAGCGAAAGATACGCAGTATTTT.

This chain joins TRBV16 and TRBJ2-3, with a possible D match to TRBD1 (6 bases). This CDR3 is built from 14 residues. Germline V gene sequence: CDR1 KGHSY, CDR2 FQNENV. The V and J ends lost 4 bases and 2 bases respectively, with 10 bases between them. DNA for the CDR3: TGTGCCAGCAGCCCGGACAGCAACACAGATACGCAGTATTTT. Translating it yields CASSPDSNTDTQYF.

This clone was detected only a few times. The J gene is TRBJ1-5, the V gene TRBV21-1; the table's D call, TRBD1, has no DNA check behind it. TRBV21-1 represents a pseudogene. The length of the CDR3 is 15 residues. Here the CDR3 reads CASSKTGARGQPQHF. Here the CDR3 DNA reads TGTGCCAGCAGCAAGACAGGGGCCCGGGGTCAGCCCCAGCATTTT.

The CDR3 spells CASSRQGAKPDTQYF. For the CDR3, the DNA is TGTGCCAGCTCACGTCAGGGGGCGAAGCCCGATACGCAGTATTTT. The chain uses TRBV18 and TRBJ2-3; 8 bases fit TRBD1. Germline-derived CDR1 and CDR2 are KGHSH and LQKENI. The V and J ends lost 4 bases and 6 bases, in that order; junction bases with no gene match: 9. The CDR3 consists of 15 residues.

The chain joins TRBV27 to TRBJ1-1; D gene ambiguous. The CDR3 spans 13 residues. The germline CDR1 and CDR2 sequences are MNHEY and SMNVEV (reference sequence). Trimming took off 6 bases at V and 2 bases at J, with 10 bases between the two ends. CDR3: CASRHGPNTEAFF. DNA for the CDR3: TGTGCCAGCAGGCATGGGCCAAACACTGAAGCTTTCTTT.

This chain connects TRBV7-2 to TRBJ2-3; maybe TRBD1 (6 bases). V lost 5 bases and J lost 3, with 24 bases in between. The CDR3 runs 18 residues. Germline CDR1 SGHTA, CDR2 FQGNSA. The CDR3 DNA reads TGTGCCAGCAGCAAAATGGGGGCGGTTTTCGGCAGTACAGATACGCAGTATTTT. As protein: CASSKMGAVFGSTDTQYF.

This rearrangement joins TRBV30 to TRBJ1-1, with a possible D match to TRBD1 (5 bases). The CDR3 contains 13 residues. Germline CDR1 is GTSNPN and CDR2 is SVGIG (reference sequence). The ends were cut back, 3 bases at V and 5 bases at J, with 13 bases in the middle. The DNA for the CDR3 is TGTGCCTGGAGCGGGGGGGGGAATACTGAAGCTTTCTTT. This sequence encodes CAWSGGGNTEAFF.

The chain links TRBV9 to TRBJ2-1, with TRBD2 matching over 8 bases. V gave up 0 bases and J gave up 0 bases; unmatched junction bases: 5. The length of the CDR3 is 17 residues. The germline CDR1 and CDR2 sequences are SGDLS and YYNGEE. In DNA, the CDR3 is TGTGCCAGCAGCGTAGCTTTCGGGGGGGCCTCCTACAATGAGCAGTTCTTC. As protein: CASSVAFGGASYNEQFF.

Here the CDR3 reads CASSPTQGAWTEAFF. The CDR3 nucleotides read TGTGCCAGCAGCCCCACCCAGGGGGCCTGGACTGAAGCTTTCTTT. V gene TRBV7-3 combines with J gene TRBJ1-1, with 8 bases aligning to TRBD1. The V gene end was trimmed by 5 bases and the J gene end by 5 bases; junction bases not matched to a gene: 10. Per the germline V gene, CDR1 is SGHTA and CDR2 is FQGTGA. CDR3 length equals 15 residues.

The genes are TRBV19 and TRBJ2-6; D unclear. Germline values: CDR1 LNHDA, CDR2 SQIVND (reference sequence). CDR3 length: 15 amino acids. V was clipped by 3 bases and J by 0 bases, with 6 bases between them. CDR3 nucleotides: TGTGCCAGTAGTATGTTCAGCTCTGGGGCCAACGTCCTGACTTTC. Translation: CASSMFSSGANVLTF.